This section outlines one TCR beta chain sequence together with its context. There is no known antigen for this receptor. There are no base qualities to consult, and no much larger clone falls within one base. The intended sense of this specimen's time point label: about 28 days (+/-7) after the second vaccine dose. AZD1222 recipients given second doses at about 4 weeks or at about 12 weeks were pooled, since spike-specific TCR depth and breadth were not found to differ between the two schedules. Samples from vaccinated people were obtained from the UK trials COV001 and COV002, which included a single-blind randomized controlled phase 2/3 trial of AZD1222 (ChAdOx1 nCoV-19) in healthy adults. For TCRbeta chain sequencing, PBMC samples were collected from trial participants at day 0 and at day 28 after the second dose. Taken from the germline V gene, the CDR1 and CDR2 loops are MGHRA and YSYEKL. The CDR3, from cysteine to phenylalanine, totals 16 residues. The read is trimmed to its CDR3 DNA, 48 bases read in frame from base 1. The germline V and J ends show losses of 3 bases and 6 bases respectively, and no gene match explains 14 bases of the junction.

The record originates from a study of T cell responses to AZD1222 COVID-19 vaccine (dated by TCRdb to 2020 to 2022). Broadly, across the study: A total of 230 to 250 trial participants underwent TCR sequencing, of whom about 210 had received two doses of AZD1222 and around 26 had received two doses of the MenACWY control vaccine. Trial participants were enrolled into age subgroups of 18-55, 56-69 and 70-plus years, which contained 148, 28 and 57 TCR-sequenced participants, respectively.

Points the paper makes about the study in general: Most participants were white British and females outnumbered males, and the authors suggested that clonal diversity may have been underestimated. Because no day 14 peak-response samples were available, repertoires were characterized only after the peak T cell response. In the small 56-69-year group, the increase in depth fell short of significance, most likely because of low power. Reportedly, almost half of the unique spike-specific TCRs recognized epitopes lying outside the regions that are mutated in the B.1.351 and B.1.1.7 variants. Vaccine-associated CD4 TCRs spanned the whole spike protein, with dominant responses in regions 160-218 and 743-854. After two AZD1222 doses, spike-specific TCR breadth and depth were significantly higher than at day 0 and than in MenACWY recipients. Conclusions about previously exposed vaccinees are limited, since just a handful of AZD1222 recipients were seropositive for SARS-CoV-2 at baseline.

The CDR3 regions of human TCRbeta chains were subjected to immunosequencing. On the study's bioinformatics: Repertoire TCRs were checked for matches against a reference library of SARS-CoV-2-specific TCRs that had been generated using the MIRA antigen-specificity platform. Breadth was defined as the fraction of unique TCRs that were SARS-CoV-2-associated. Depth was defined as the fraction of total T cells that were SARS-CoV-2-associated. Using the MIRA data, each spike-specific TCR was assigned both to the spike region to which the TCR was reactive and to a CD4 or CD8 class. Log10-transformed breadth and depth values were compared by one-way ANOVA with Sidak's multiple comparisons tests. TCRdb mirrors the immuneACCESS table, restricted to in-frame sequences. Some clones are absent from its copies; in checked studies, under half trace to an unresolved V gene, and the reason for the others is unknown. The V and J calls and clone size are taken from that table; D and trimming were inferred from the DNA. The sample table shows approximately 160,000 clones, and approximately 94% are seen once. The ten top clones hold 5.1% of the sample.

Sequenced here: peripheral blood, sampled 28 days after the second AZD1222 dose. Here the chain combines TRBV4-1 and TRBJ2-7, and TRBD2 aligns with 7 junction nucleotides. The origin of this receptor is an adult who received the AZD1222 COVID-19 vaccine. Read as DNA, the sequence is TGCGCCAGCAGCCAGTCGGGTCGAGCAGGGAGGGGCGAGCAGTACTTC. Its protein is CASSQSGRAGRGEQYF.